These 3 T cell receptor beta chains were sequenced from one sample in a study of shared clonotypes between healthy human individuals. Libraries were prepared by immunoSEQ multiplex PCR; TCRdb keeps only in-frame clonotypes and omits some of them. The data hold 200,000 to 250,000 clones, with about 69% observed a single time. Sequenced sample: memory CD4+ T cells sorted from blood. The subset here: CD45RA-negative fraction. The receptor source for this set is a man younger than 40 in good health.

The CDR3 is CASRIDRGYNEQFF. The CDR3 region has the DNA TGTGCCAGCAGGATAGATAGGGGCTACAATGAGCAGTTCTTC. This sequence joins TRBV6-1 and TRBJ2-1, with D perhaps matching TRBD1 (5 bases). This CDR3 is 14 amino acids long. The V end was cut by 6 bases, the J end by 3 bases, with 12 bases between. CDR1 and CDR2 (germline): MNHNS, SASEGT.

This chain uses TRBV10-3 with TRBJ2-2, with 12 nucleotides matching TRBD2. CDR3 length: 15 residues. V shed 8 bases, J shed 4 bases, and the junction held 5 bases outside the gene matches. The germline gives CDR1 ENHRY, CDR2 SYGVKD. CDR3 loop: CAISTTSGSTGELFF. In DNA form, the CDR3 reads TGTGCCATCTCGACGACTAGCGGGAGCACCGGGGAGCTGTTTTTT.

In the case of this clone: Other DNA sequences in this specimen translate into the identical CDR3. V and J are TRBV10-3 and TRBJ1-5; no firm D call. Germline V gene lookup returns CDR1 ENHRY and CDR2 SYGVKD. The V gene lost 2 bases and the J gene lost 2 bases, with 4 bases spanning the gap. The CDR3 covers 13 residues. CDR3 DNA: TGTGCCATCAGTGAGGCCGGCAATCAGCCCCAGCATTTT. The encoded protein is CAISEAGNQPQHF.